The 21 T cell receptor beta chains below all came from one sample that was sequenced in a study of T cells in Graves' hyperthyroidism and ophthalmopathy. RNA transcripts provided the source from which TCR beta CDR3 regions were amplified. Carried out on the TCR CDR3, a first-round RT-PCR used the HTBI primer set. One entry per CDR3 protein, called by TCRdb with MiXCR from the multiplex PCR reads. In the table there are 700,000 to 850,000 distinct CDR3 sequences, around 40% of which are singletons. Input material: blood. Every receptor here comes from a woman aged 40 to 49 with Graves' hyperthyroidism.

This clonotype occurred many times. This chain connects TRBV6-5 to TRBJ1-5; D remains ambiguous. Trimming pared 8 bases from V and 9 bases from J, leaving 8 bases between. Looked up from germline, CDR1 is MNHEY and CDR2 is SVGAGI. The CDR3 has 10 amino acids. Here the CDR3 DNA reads TGTGCCAGCGGTTGGGGGCCCCAGCATTTT. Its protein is CASGWGPQHF.

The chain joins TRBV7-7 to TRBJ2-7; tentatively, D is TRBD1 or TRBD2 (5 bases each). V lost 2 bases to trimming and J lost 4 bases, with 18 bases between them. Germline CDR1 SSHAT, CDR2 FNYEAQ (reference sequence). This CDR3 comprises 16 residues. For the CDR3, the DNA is TGTGCCAGCAGCTTAAGGTTGGGGGACGGAGTTTACGAGCAGTACTTC. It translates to CASSLRLGDGVYEQYF.

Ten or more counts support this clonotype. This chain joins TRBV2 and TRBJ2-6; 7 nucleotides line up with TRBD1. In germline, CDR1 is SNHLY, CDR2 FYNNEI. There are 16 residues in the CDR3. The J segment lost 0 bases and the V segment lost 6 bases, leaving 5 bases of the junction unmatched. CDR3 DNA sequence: TGTGCCAGCAGAGGGACAGTTTCCTCTGGGGCCAACGTCCTGACTTTC. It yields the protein CASRGTVSSGANVLTF.

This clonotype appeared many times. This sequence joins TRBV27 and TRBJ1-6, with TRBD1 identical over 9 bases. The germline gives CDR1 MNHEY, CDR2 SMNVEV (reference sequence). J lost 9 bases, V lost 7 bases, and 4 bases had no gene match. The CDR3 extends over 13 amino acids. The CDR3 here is CASTGQGFSPLHF. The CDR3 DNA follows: TGTGCCAGCACGGGACAGGGCTTTTCACCCCTCCACTTT.

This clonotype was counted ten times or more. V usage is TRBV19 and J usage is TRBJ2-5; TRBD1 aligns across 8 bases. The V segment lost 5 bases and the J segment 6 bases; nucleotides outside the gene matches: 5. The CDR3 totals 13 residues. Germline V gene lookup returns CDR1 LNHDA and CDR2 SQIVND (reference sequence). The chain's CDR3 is CASSVTGEKTQYF. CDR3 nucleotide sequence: TGTGCCAGTAGTGTGACAGGGGAAAAGACCCAGTACTTC.

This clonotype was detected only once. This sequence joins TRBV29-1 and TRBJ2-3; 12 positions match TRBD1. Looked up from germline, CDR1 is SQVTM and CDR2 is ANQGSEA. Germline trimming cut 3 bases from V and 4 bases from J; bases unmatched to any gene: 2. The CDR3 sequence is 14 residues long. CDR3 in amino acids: CSVEGTGGADTQYF. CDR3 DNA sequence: TGCAGCGTTGAGGGGACAGGGGGCGCAGATACGCAGTATTTT.

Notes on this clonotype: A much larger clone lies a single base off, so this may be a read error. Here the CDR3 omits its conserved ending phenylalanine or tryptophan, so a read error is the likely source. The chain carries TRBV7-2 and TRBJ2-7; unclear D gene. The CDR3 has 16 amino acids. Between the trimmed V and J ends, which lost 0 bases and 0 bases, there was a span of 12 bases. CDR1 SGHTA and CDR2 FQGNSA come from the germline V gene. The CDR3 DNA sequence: TGTGCCAGCAGCTTAGCGAACAGTCCTAGCTCCTACGAGCAGTACCTC. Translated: CASSLANSPSSYEQYL.

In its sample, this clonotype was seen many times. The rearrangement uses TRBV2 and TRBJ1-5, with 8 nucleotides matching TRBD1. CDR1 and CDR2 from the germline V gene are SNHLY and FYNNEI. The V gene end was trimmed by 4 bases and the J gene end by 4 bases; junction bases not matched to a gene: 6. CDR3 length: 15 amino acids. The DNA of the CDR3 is TGTGCCAGCAGTGCCCAGGGGGCAGGGAATCAGCCCCAGCATTTT. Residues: CASSAQGAGNQPQHF. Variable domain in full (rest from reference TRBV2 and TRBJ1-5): EPEVTQTPSHQVTQMGQEVILRCVPISNHLYFYWYRQILGQKVEFLVSFYNNEISEKSEIFDDQFSVERPDGSNFTLKIRSTKLEDSAMYFCASSAQGAGNQPQHFGDGTRLSIL.

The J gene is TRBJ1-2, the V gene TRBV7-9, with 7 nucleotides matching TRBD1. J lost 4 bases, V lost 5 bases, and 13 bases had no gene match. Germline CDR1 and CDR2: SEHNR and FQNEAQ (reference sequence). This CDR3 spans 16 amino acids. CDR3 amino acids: CASSHRSPTGPYGYTF. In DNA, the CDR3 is TGTGCCAGCAGCCACCGTAGTCCGACAGGGCCCTATGGCTACACCTTC.

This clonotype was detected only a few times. This chain's CDR3 is CASSPSGVSTDTQYF. CDR3 sequence (DNA): TGTGCCAGCAGTCCTAGCGGGGTTAGCACAGATACGCAGTATTTT. The genes are TRBV2 and TRBJ2-3; 9 bases map to TRBD2. CDR1 and CDR2 from the germline V gene are SNHLY and FYNNEI. There are 15 residues in the CDR3. V was clipped by 5 bases and J by 0 bases; unmatched bases: 3.

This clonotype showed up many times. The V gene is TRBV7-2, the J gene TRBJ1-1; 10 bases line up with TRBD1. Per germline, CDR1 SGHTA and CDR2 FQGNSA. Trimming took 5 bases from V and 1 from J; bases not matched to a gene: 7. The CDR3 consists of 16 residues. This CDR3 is CASSLTGGLQNTEAFF. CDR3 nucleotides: TGTGCCAGCAGCCTGACAGGGGGCTTACAGAACACTGAAGCTTTCTTT.

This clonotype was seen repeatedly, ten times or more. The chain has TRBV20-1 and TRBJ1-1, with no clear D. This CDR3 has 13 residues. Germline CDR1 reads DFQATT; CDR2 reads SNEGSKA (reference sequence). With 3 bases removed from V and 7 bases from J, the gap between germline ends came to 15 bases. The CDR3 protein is CSASRAEEIEAFF. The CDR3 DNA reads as TGCAGTGCTAGTAGGGCAGAGGAAATTGAAGCTTTCTTT.

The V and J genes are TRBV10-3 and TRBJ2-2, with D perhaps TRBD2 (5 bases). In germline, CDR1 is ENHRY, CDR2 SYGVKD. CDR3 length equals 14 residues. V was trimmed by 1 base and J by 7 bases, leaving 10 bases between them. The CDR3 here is CAISEYVRDGELFF. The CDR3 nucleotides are TGTGCCATCAGTGAGTATGTCCGGGACGGGGAGCTGTTTTTT.

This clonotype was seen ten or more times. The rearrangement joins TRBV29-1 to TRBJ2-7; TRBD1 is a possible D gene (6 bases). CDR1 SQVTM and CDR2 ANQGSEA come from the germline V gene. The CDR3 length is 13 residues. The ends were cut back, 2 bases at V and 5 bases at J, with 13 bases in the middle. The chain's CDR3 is CSVESSRGDEQYF. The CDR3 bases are TGCAGCGTTGAAAGTAGCAGGGGAGACGAGCAGTACTTC.

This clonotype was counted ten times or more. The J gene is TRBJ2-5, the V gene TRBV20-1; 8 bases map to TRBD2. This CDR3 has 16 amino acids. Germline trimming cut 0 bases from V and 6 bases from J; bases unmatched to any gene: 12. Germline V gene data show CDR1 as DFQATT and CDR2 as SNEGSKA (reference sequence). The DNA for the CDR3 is TGCAGTGCTAGAGATTTTGAGGCGGGTAGCGGGAAGACCCAGTACTTC. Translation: CSARDFEAGSGKTQYF.

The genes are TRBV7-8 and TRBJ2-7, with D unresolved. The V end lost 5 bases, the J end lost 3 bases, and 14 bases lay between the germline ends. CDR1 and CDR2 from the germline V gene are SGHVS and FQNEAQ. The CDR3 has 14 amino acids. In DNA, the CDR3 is TGTGCCAGCAGCCAAGAGGTTGGCGACTACGAGCAGTACTTC. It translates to CASSQEVGDYEQYF.

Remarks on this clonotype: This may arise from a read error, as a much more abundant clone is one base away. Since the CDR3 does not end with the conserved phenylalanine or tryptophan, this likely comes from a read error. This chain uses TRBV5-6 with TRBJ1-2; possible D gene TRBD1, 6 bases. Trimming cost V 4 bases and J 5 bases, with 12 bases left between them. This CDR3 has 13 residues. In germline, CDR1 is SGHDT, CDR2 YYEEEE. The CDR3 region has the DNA TGTGCCAGCAGCCAACAACAGGGTTATGGCTACACCGTC. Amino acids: CASSQQQGYGYTV.

CDR3 DNA sequence: TGTGCCAGTAGTTTTCGGGGGGCCGGAATATCACCCCTCCACTTT. Its translation is CASSFRGAGISPLHF. The genes are TRBV19 and TRBJ1-6; a possible D gene is TRBD1 (6 bases). The CDR3 loop spans 15 amino acids. Germline V gene sequence: CDR1 LNHDA, CDR2 SQIVND (reference sequence). V lost 5 bases, J lost 10 bases, and 18 bases lay in between.

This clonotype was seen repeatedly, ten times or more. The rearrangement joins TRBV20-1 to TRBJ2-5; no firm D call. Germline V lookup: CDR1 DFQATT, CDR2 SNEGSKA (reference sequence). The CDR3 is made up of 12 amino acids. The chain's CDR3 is CSARGRQETQYF. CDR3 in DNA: TGCAGCGCCAGAGGACGACAAGAGACCCAGTACTTC.

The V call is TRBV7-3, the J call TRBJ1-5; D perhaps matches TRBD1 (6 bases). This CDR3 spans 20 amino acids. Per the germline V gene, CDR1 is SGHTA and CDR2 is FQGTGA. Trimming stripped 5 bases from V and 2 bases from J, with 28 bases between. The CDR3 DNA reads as TGTGCCAGCAGCGAACAGGGCGTGAAGGGAGGGACACCCGGCAATCAGCCCCAGCATTTT. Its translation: CASSEQGVKGGTPGNQPQHF. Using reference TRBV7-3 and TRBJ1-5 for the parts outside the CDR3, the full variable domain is GAGVSQTPSNKVTEKGKYVELRCDPISGHTALYWYRQSLGQGPEFLIYFQGTGAADDSGLPNDRFFAVRPEGSVSTLKIQRTERGDSAVYLCASSEQGVKGGTPGNQPQHFGDGTRLSIL.

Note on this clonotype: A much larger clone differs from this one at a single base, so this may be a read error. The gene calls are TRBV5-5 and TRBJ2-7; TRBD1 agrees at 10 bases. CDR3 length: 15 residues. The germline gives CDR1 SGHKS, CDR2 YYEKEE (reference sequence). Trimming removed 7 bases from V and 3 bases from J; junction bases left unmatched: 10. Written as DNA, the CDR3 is TGTGCCAGCGGCTCCCCCGACAGGGGGCTCTACGAGCAGTACTTC. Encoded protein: CASGSPDRGLYEQYF. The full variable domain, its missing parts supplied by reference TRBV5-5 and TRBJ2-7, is DAGVTQSPTHLIKTRGQQVTLRCSPISGHKSVSWYQQVLGQGPQFIFQYYEKEERGRGNFPDRFSARQFPNYSSELNVNALLLGDSALYLCASGSPDRGLYEQYFGPGTRLTVT.